These 9 T cell receptor beta chains came from one sample sequenced in a study of T cells in women clearing cervical HPV infection. Profiled with immunoSEQ multiplex PCR; TCRdb holds only in-frame clones, not every one. The sample has about 30,000 clones. The sequenced material came from blood buffy coat. These receptors came from a woman between 18 and 70 years old with a cervical HPV16 infection that either progressed to CIN3+ or cleared (not recorded which).

Note on this clone: The CDR3 extends 3 residues past the end of the read, so its final part is completed from the germline J gene. The chain has TRBV6-1 and TRBJ2-6; D unresolved. The CDR3 is 15 amino acids. V lost 2 bases and J 0 bases, leaving 5 bases between the germline ends. The V gene's germline CDR1 is MNHNS and CDR2 SASEGT. CDR3 DNA (partial): TGTGCCAGCAGTGAACGGTTCTCTGGGGCCAACGTC. Translation gives CASSERFSGANV. The whole CDR3 sequence reads CASSERFSGANVLTF.

For this clone: The DNA ends 3 residues before the CDR3 does, and the rest of the CDR3 is filled in from the germline J gene. The chain recombines TRBV12-5 with TRBJ1-1; TRBD1 is a possible D gene (5 bases). This CDR3 comprises 15 residues. The V gene lost 5 bases and the J gene lost 1 base, with 14 bases spanning the gap. The V gene's germline CDR1 is LGHNT and CDR2 FRNRAP. Incomplete CDR3 DNA: TGTGCTAGTGGTCGCCCGCGAAGGGGGAACACTGAA. It encodes CASGRPRRGNTE. The full CDR3 is CASGRPRRGNTEAFF.

Points on this clone: The read terminates 3 residues ahead of where the CDR3 ends, so the germline J gene completes it. This chain joins TRBV14 and TRBJ1-5, with a weak D call TRBD1 (5 bases). V lost 2 bases and J lost 1, with 12 bases in between. CDR3 length: 16 residues. The germline gives CDR1 SGHDN, CDR2 FVKESK. Partial CDR3 DNA: TGTGCCAGCAGCCAACCACAGGTTTGGAGCAATCAGCCC. Encoded protein: CASSQPQVWSNQP. The whole CDR3 sequence reads CASSQPQVWSNQPQHF.

In regard to this clone: The read gets to within 3 residues of the CDR3 end, and the germline J gene fills in the rest. The chain uses TRBV20-1 and TRBJ2-6, with D tentatively TRBD1 (6 bases). The germline V gene encodes CDR1 DFQATT and CDR2 SNEGSKA (reference sequence). The CDR3 contains 14 residues. V was clipped by 8 bases and J by 0 bases, with 11 bases between them. The CDR3 reads CSLGQPSGANVLTF. The sequenced CDR3 bases are TGCAGTCTAGGACAGCCCTCTGGGGCCAACGTC.

Concerning this clone itself: Read data end 3 residues before the CDR3 end; the end is taken from the germline J gene. The chain is built from TRBV5-4 and TRBJ2-5; weak D call: TRBD1 (6 bases). Germline V gene sequence: CDR1 SGHNT, CDR2 YYREEE (reference sequence). The CDR3 has 15 residues. V was cut by 3 bases and J by 1 base, with 13 bases left in between. This CDR3 reads CASSSQQGTQETQYF. The covered CDR3 bases are TGTGCCAGCAGCTCCCAACAGGGCACCCAAGAGACC.

Remarks on this clone: The read is 3 residues too short to cover the CDR3 end, so that end is filled in from the germline J gene. The chain uses TRBV2 and TRBJ1-5; TRBD1 is a possible D gene (5 bases). V was cut by 6 bases and J by 1 base, with 13 bases left in between. Germline CDR1 and CDR2: SNHLY and FYNNEI. The CDR3 length is 15 residues. The CDR3: CASSLGGVSNQPQHF. Partial CDR3 DNA: TGTGCCAGCAGCCTGGGAGGGGTAAGCAATCAGCCC.

With respect to this clone: The CDR3 end is not reached by the read, which stops 3 residues before it; the germline J gene fills it in. The chain employs TRBV19 and TRBJ2-1; D is perhaps TRBD2 (6 bases). The germline CDR1 and CDR2 sequences are LNHDA and SQIVND (reference sequence). V lost 1 base, J lost 7 bases, and 17 bases lay in between. The CDR3 sequence is 16 residues long. The CDR3 reads CASSIVAVGGGNEQFF. Partial CDR3 DNA: TGTGCCAGTAGTATAGTGGCTGTGGGGGGAGGTAATGAG.

About this clone: The observed sequence ends 3 residues before the CDR3 terminus, with the missing tail filled in from the germline J gene. The rearrangement uses TRBV19 and TRBJ1-6; D gene uncertain. Germline CDR1 is LNHDA and CDR2 is SQIVND (reference sequence). This CDR3 contains 17 residues. Trimming shortened V by 4 bases and J by 5 bases, and 18 bases separated the two germline ends. The CDR3 is CASSSAELTENNSPLHF. CDR3 DNA, as far as it was read: TGTGCCAGTAGTAGCGCGGAGCTGACGGAGAATAATTCACCC.

The covered CDR3 bases are TGCGCCAGCAGTCCCGGGCGGGGCGAGGAGACC. This codes for CASSPGRGEET. The whole CDR3 region reads CASSPGRGEETQYF. The chain is built from TRBV5-1 and TRBJ2-5, with D possibly matching TRBD2 (6 bases). With the read ending 3 residues before the CDR3 end, the germline J gene is used to fill in that end. With 5 bases removed from V and 5 bases from J, the gap between germline ends came to 16 bases. This CDR3 is built from 14 residues. Germline V lookup: CDR1 SGHRS, CDR2 YFSETQ.